The 5 T cell receptor beta chains in this list originate from one sample, sequenced in a study of blood T cell repertoires in COVID-19 (dated by TCRdb to between 2020 and 2021). The library was generated by the immunoSEQ multiplex PCR assay. TCRdb provides this immuneACCESS table in a form limited to in-frame rearrangements. Some clones are lacking; in checked studies, under half of them reflect an unresolved V gene, and why the rest are absent is not known. This sample holds roughly 220,000 clones; 86% were observed only once. Of the sample, 10% to 13% is held by the ten largest clones. Sequencing used peripheral blood. These receptors came from a woman in her 50s with COVID-19, enrolled during active disease.

The V call is TRBV4-1, the J call TRBJ1-1; the D is unclear. The V and J ends lost 0 bases and 1 base respectively, with 18 bases between them. Germline V gene data show CDR1 as MGHRA and CDR2 as YSYEKL. CDR3 size: 18 residues. Written as DNA, the CDR3 is TGCGCCAGCAGCCAAGATCGGGGTCAGGCAAACTCGAACACTGAAGCTTTCTTT. Translation: CASSQDRGQANSNTEAFF.

CDR3 DNA sequence: TGTGCCACCAGAGGGGGACAGTACGAGCAGTACGTC. Its protein product is CATRGGQYEQYV. V is TRBV24-1 and J is TRBJ2-7, with 7 bases that match TRBD1. The CDR3 totals 12 residues. The V segment lost 7 bases and the J segment 4 bases; nucleotides outside the gene matches: 3. Germline V gene data show CDR1 as KGHDR and CDR2 as SFDVKD.

This sequence joins TRBV5-4 and TRBJ2-1; a possible D gene is TRBD1 (6 bases). This CDR3 contains 16 residues. Germline CDR1 is SGHNT and CDR2 is YYREEE (reference sequence). Trimming left V 4 bases short and J 4 bases short, with 18 bases between. For the CDR3, the DNA is TGTGCCAGCAGCCGGCTCATACGGACAGTTTACAATGAGCAGTTCTTC. Its protein product is CASSRLIRTVYNEQFF.

This clone has just one count. The DNA for the CDR3 is TGTGCCAGTAGTACCTCTTCCTATGGCTACACCTTC. Its protein is CASSTSSYGYTF. The chain employs TRBV19 and TRBJ1-2; D uncertain. The CDR3 loop spans 12 amino acids. Trimming shortened V by 4 bases and J by 4 bases, and 7 bases separated the two germline ends. Germline lookup yields CDR1 LNHDA and CDR2 SQIVND (reference sequence).

This clone came up once. This chain connects TRBV30 to TRBJ2-2; D unclear. Germline assignment: CDR1 GTSNPN and CDR2 SVGIG (reference sequence). With 2 bases removed from V and 1 base from J, the gap between germline ends came to 23 bases. The CDR3 is 19 amino acids. The CDR3 here is CAWSPEPFTLRRNTGELFF. DNA for the CDR3: TGTGCCTGGAGTCCAGAGCCGTTCACTCTGCGGAGGAACACCGGGGAGCTGTTTTTT.